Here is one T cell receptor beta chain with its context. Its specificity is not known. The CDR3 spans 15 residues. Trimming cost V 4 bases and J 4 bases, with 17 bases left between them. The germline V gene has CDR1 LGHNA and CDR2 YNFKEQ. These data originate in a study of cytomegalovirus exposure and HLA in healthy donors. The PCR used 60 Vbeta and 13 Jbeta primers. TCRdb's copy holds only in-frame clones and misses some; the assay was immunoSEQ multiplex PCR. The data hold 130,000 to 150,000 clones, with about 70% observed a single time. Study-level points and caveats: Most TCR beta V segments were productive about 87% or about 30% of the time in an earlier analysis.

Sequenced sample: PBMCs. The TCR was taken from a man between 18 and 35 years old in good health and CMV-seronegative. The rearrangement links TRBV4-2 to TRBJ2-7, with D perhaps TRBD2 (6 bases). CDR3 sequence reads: CASSPGWGGDYEQYF. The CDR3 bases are TGTGCCAGCAGCCCGGGGTGGGGCGGGGATTACGAGCAGTACTTC.